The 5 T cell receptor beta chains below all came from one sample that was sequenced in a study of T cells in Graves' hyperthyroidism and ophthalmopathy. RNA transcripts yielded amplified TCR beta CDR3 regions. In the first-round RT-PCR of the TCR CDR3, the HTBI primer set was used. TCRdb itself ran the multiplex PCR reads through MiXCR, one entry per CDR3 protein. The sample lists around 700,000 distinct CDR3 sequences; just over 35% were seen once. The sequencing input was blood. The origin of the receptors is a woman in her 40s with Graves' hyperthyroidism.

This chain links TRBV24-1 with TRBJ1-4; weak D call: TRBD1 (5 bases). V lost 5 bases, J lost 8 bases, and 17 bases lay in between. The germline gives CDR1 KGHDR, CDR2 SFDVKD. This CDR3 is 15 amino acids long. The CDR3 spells CATSARPGLREKLFF. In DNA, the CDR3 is TGTGCCACCAGTGCTAGACCAGGGTTGAGAGAAAAACTGTTTTTT.

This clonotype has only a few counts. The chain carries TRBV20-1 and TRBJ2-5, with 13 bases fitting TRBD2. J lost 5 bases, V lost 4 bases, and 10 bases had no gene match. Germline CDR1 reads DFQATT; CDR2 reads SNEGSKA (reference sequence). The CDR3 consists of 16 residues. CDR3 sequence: CSATGTSGKTRETQYF. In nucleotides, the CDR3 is TGCAGTGCTACCGGGACTAGCGGGAAAACGAGGGAGACCCAGTACTTC.

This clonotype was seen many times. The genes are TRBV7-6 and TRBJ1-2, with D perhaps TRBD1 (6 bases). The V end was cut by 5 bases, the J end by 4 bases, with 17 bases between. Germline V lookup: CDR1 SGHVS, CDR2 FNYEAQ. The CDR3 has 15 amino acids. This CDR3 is CASSPPGVVAYGYTF. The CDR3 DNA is TGTGCCAGCAGCCCGCCAGGGGTGGTAGCCTATGGCTACACCTTC.

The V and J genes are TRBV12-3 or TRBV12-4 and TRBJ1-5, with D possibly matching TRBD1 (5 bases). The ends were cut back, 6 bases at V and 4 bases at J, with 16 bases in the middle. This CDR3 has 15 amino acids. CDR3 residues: CASRKRDGRNQPQHF. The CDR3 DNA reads TGTGCCAGCAGAAAACGGGACGGGCGAAATCAGCCCCAGCATTTT.

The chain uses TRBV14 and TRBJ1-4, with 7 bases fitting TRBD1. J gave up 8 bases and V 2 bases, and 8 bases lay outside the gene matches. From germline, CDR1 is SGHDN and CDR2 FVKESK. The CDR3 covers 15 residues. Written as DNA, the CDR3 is TGTGCCAGCAGCCAACACGCGACAGGGAGGGAAAAACTGTTTTTT. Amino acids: CASSQHATGREKLFF.